This T cell receptor beta chain was sequenced for a study of blood T cell repertoires in COVID-19. Across the study: PBMCs, B-cell-depleted T cells, or T cells provided the cDNA or gDNA that made up the material.

Sequencing was performed with immunoSEQ multiplex PCR; in TCRdb, only in-frame clones are kept and a portion is missing. The table lists about 50,000 clones, around nine tenths of them singletons. Trimming removed 2 bases from V and 4 bases from J; junction bases left unmatched: 4. Germline loops: CDR1 SGHKS, CDR2 YYEKEE (reference sequence). The CDR3 runs 15 residues. The gene calls are TRBV5-5 and TRBJ1-5, with 9 bases identical to TRBD1. The sequence was obtained from a human donor in a cohort sampled during active COVID-19. Input material: peripheral blood. Here the CDR3 reads CASSLGTGQNQPQHF. CDR3 bases: TGTGCCAGCAGCTTAGGGACAGGGCAGAATCAGCCCCAGCATTTT.